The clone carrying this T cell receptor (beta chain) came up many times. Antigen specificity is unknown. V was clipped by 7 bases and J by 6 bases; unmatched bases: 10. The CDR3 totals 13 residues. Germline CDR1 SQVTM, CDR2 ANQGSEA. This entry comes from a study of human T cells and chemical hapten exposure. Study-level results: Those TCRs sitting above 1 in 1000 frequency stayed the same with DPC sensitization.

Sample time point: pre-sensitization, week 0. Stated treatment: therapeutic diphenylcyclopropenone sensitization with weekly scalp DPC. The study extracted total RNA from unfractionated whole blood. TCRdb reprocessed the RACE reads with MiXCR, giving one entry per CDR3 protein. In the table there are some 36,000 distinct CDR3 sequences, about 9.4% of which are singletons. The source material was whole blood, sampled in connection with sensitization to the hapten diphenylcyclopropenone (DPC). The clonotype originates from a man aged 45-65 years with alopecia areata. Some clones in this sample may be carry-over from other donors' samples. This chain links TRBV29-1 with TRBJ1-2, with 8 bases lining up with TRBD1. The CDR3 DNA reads TGCAGCGCATCATCCAGGGGGCGCAATGGCTACACCTTC. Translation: CSASSRGRNGYTF.